The source of this T cell receptor (beta chain) is a study of human T cells and chemical hapten exposure. The study's findings and limits: Significantly more large CDR3 similarity clusters arose among expanded TCRs than among controls.

Time point noted: patch test 3, about 24 weeks after DPC sensitization. Treatment given: therapeutic diphenylcyclopropenone sensitization with weekly scalp DPC. The germline V gene encodes CDR1 SQVTM and CDR2 ANQGSEA. The V segment lost 7 bases and the J segment 4 bases; nucleotides outside the gene matches: 4. The CDR3 has 12 residues. Using its own MiXCR run on the RACE reads, TCRdb lists one record per CDR3 protein. The profile shows 50,000 to 65,000 distinct CDR3 sequences, over 9.5% of them singletons. This clonotype was counted ten times or more. What it binds is unknown. V usage is TRBV29-1 and J usage is TRBJ1-1, with 9 positions matching TRBD1. This TCR was recovered from a woman between 35 and 50 years old with alopecia areata. Some clones in this sample may be carry-over from other donors' samples. Specimen: whole blood, collected in connection with sensitization to the hapten diphenylcyclopropenone (DPC). The CDR3 loop is CSGDRGGTEAFF. The CDR3, as DNA: TGCAGCGGTGACAGGGGGGGCACTGAAGCTTTCTTT.